This TCR beta chain was documented in a study of cytomegalovirus exposure and HLA in healthy donors (dated by TCRdb to the late 2010s). About the full investigation: An earlier analysis of some 500 of the donors reported 250 to 350 Gb of sequence data and some 120 million unique TCR beta sequences from some 180 million T cells. Both class I and class II loci were covered by HLA typing, at four-digit resolution. Because of strong linkage in the cohort, roughly five DR-DQ haplotypes were treated as single units for association and clustering. The number of typed donors differed by locus: about 620-630 for A, B, C, DRB1 and DQB1; 522 for DQA1; 606 for DPA1; and roughly 450 for DPB1. A later genetic analysis used genome-wide SNP genotypes for about three fifths of the roughly 700 donors, treating that subset as a discovery cohort. An early release that covered 640 HLA-typed donors contained approximately 300 gigabases of sequencing data and around 85 million unique TCR sequences. Every repertoire in the discovery cohort had been generated on one and the same sequencing platform. An earlier analysis of around 640 of the donors used high-throughput TCR beta sequencing to judge whether each TCR beta V gene segment behaved as functional or pseudogenic. In a later analysis, previously published TCR beta repertoires from 666 donors were re-analyzed and high-resolution HLA genotyping was added so that TCR occurrence patterns could be studied. In the later analysis, no new phenotypic data were used to find candidate immune exposures; instead, reliance was placed on TCR beta sequences and their occurrence across donors. Donor age, sex, ethnicity and CMV serostatus were compiled alongside the repertoire data. Among roughly 370 genotyped donors of the cohort, an average of around 240,000 unique TCR beta nucleotide sequences were sequenced per donor, roughly 18% of them non-productive. The study profiled the T cell repertoires of fewer than 850 subjects by immunosequencing and related them to cytomegalovirus serostatus. Among the roughly 400 genotyped donors, under 90% belonged to the genetic ancestry cluster associated with self-reported Caucasian donors. The aim of the study was to test whether cataloging public T cell receptors could identify signatures of past pathogen exposure. A separate validation cohort of more than 100 different subjects was used in addition to the roughly 700-subject first cohort. To predict cytomegalovirus infection status, the study combined high-throughput TCR immunosequencing, statistical association of individual TCRs with disease status, and machine learning. What the research found in general, with its limitations: Across donors, most TCR sequences were observed very rarely, whereas some public TCRs were present in many individuals. The study listed 150 to 200 TCR beta chains as associated with cytomegalovirus. Because HLA typing was missing for some donors at each locus, association tests included only the typed subset. Because counts were too low, 15 to 20 rarely observed V segments, including chromosome 9 orphons, were excluded from the earlier analysis of around 640 of the donors. Several of the top co-occurrence clusters appeared to be linked to parvovirus B19, influenza, CMV and Epstein-Barr virus, according to a later analysis. The classifier was reported to diagnose cytomegalovirus status with high specificity and sensitivity in both the original and validation cohorts. The authors suggested that the approach could potentially be generalized to other disease states and immunological phenotypes. A further reported finding was that TCR beta sequences accurately predicted the HLA-A and HLA-B alleles for most subjects in the first cohort. When HLA alleles, especially DR and DQ, strongly co-occurred, attributing TCR associations to individual alleles was difficult. According to a later analysis, TCR association rates differed among HLA loci, with DRB1 alleles showing the most associated TCRs and HLA-C alleles showing the fewest. This cohort had only TCR beta chains sequenced, and the lack of alpha or paired-chain data limited which features could be detected. In a later genetic analysis, fewer N-insertions in productive TCRs were reported among donors in an Asian-associated ancestry cluster than the roughly 710-donor mean. For the cohort, immune exposure information was limited to CMV serostatus. A few of the identified cytomegalovirus-associated TCR beta chains were confirmed in vitro to be specific for cytomegalovirus antigens. Some IMGT-functional V segments, including TRBV6-2 and TRBV6-3, could not be told apart with the 87-base-pair reads, so those segments were excluded. The presence/absence analyses assumed that sequencing depth was roughly uniform across donors, and that assumption may not be true. In an earlier analysis of some 550 of the donors, most TCR beta V segments were observed in productive rearrangements about 90% or about 30% of the time, broadly matching IMGT annotations. A cluster of highly shared sequence variants was judged likely to be a technical artifact of the sequencing pipeline. Compared with equally common non-associated chains, HLA-associated TCR beta chains in a later analysis were more clonally expanded and had lower generation probabilities. An association between a missense DCLRE1C variant and V-gene and J-gene trimming of TCR beta chains was found in a later genetic analysis and replicated in an independent cohort. Linkage disequilibrium might explain the correlated functional status among segregating V segments, but an unknown experimental factor could not be excluded. In a later analysis, some 17,000 TCR beta sequences were associated with specific HLA alleles at a false discovery rate of 0.05. A later analysis found that most CMV-associated TCR beta chains appeared HLA-restricted, with HLA associations seemingly driven largely by CMV exposure.

Note on this clone: No antigen is known for it.

The V and J ends are trimmed by 1 base and 7 bases, leaving 22 bases between them. CDR1 and CDR2 (MGHRA, YSYEKL) derive from the germline V gene. Including cysteine and phenylalanine, the CDR3 has 17 amino acids. Only the CDR3 region is kept as DNA, spanning 51 bases read in frame from base 1. The cohort comprised fewer than 750 healthy bone marrow donors. At the time of sampling, every cohort member was nominally healthy, though immune exposures that went unrecorded were likely present. The donor tested CMV seronegative, placing the donor among the 350 or so seronegative members of the cohort. Every donor gave a peripheral blood sample, and the peripheral blood mononuclear cells from that sample were used for TCR beta sequencing. The Qiagen DNeasy Blood Extraction Kit was used to extract genomic DNA from the blood cell samples. The library relied on the immunoSEQ multiplex PCR assay. For the multiplex PCR, a mixture combining 60 forward primers for TCR Vbeta segments and 13 reverse primers for TCR Jbeta segments was used. The CDR3 region of rearranged TCR beta genes was amplified from genomic DNA by a multiplex PCR assay. Amplified TCR beta libraries were sequenced as 87-base-pair reads on the Illumina HiSeq System. The paper's processing steps were these. Across the 500 to 700 repertoires, a later analysis counted some 81 million unique TCR beta chains, 9.5 million to 12 million of which were shared by at least two donors. A nearest-neighbor algorithm error-corrected the raw reads and collapsed the reads into unique sequences, merging closely related sequences to remove PCR and sequencing errors. V, D and J gene segments were assigned by aligning CDR3 sequences to IMGT reference sequences. For a sequence to be retained, a match of at least six nucleotides was required to both a V gene segment and a J gene segment. A rearrangement was called productive if the CDR3 had no stop codons and remained in frame with V and J, and every other rearrangement was called non-productive. CDR3 was defined according to IMGT convention as the region running from the second conserved V-encoded cysteine to the conserved J-encoded phenylalanine. The earlier analysis of about 570 of the donors excluded any sequence lacking an unambiguous match to a single V gene segment. In an earlier analysis of roughly 600 of the donors, a V segment was called functional when productive rearrangements were above 56.7%, and segregating when the standard deviation between donors exceeded 5%. A statistical classification framework was built for diagnosing cytomegalovirus status from the catalog of TCR beta chain sequences. In a later analysis, TCR nucleotide sequences were compared against IMGT/GENE-DB human TR gene sequences so that V and J genes could be assigned. A later analysis assigned CDR3 sequences and most-parsimonious VDJ recombination scenarios with the TCRdist pipeline. A later analysis defined each TCR beta chain by its CDR3 amino acid sequence plus V-gene family, and excluded reads lacking a unique V-gene family. As a way to deal with suspected cross-contamination and a sequencing artifact, a later analysis dropped approximately 570 nucleotide sequences that were highly shared and had low generation probability. A later analysis calculated a clonal expansion index for each public chain from normalized within-repertoire ranks of inferred template counts. In a later analysis, generation probabilities were computed using a VDJ recombination model fitted to out-of-frame rearrangements, and the results were checked against IGoR. Hypergeometric tests were used in a later analysis to score TCR-TCR, TCR-HLA and TCR-CMV co-occurrence, with a repertoire-size bias correction applied to the TCR pairs. To estimate false discovery rates, a later analysis permuted the HLA or CMV assignments 20 times. In a later analysis, co-occurring TCRs were grouped with DBSCAN, and TCRdist sequence similarity was added when clustering was performed within HLA-allele-positive subsets. Repertoires with fewer than 30,000 or more than 120,000 public chains, plus five repertoires with anomalous nucleotide sharing, were excluded from co-occurrence clustering. The source is immuneACCESS, and TCRdb retained only in-frame sequences with V and J called. Part of the clones is not carried over; for the studies checked, unresolved V genes explain less than half of this, and the remainder is unexplained. V, J and clone size reflect that table, while D and trimming were determined from the DNA. In this sample's table one finds more than 140,000 clones. The ten largest clones capture about 2.2% of the sample.

The V and J segments used are TRBV4-1 and TRBJ2-5; the best D guess is TRBD2, with 7 bases matching. The sequenced material came from PBMCs. This receptor was taken from a woman between 18 and 29 years old in good health and CMV-seronegative. The base sequence is TGCGCCAGCAGCCAAGCTGGTCTAGCGAGGGAGGGGGGGACCCAGTACTTC. Its product reads: CASSQAGLAREGGTQYF.